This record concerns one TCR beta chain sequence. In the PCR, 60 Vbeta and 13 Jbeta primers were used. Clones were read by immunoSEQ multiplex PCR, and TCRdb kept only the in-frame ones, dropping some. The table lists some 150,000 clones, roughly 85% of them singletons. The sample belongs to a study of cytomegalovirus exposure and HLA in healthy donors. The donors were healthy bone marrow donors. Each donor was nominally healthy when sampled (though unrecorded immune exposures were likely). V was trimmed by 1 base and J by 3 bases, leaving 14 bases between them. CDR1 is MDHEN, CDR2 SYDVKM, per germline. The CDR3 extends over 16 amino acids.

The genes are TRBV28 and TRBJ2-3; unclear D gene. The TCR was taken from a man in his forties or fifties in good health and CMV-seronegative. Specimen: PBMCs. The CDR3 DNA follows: TGTGCCAGCAGTTTATCCCTAGGTGATCTGACAGATACGCAGTATTTT. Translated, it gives CASSLSLGDLTDTQYF. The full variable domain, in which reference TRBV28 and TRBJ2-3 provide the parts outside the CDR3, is DVKVTQSSRYLVKRTGEKVFLECVQDMDHENMFWYRQDPGLGLRLIYFSYDVKMKEKGDIPEGYSVSREKKERFSLILESASTNQTSMYLCASSLSLGDLTDTQYFGPGTRLTVL.